This entry describes one T cell receptor (beta chain). Its antigen remains unknown. Naive CD8 cells were CD45RO-negative, positively selected for CCR7, excluding terminally differentiated effector memory CD45RA+ cells. This entry belongs to a study of shared clonotypes between healthy human individuals. Findings and limits, study-wide: Sampling involved blood alone; tissue repertoires likely differ.

CDR1 and CDR2 from the germline V gene are SGHTS and YDEGEE. The length of the CDR3 is 14 residues. The V end lost 1 base, the J end lost 4 bases, and 9 bases lay between the germline ends. Produced via immunoSEQ multiplex PCR; TCRdb's table is partial and in-frame only. The sample yields about 2.2 million clones, 93% seen once. V is TRBV5-8 and J is TRBJ1-5; D not certain. The source is a young man in good health. Some clones in this sample may be carry-over from other donors' samples. Sequenced: naive CD8+ T cells from PBMCs. The CDR3 DNA reads TGTGCCAGCAGCTTGTCTCTTATTAATCAGCCCCAGCATTTT. Translation: CASSLSLINQPQHF.